This is a list of T cell receptor beta chains from one sample in a study of CD4 T cells in relation to SARS-CoV-2 and coronaviruses. Measured with immunoSEQ multiplex PCR; TCRdb has only the in-frame clones, and not every one. The repertoire holds under 30,000 clones, with 60% to 80% as singletons. The antigens for these receptors are not known. Material for sequencing was CD4+ T cells from PBMCs, cultured in vitro. The receptors were gathered from a human donor in good health. Both conserved end residues are part of each CDR3. Each record gives: clone size, J gene, V gene, D gene, CDR3 DNA, CDR3 protein. D genes are given only for firm matches. Rows give clone size only sometimes, using once, few, many, or a class for an expanded clone.

. TRBJ1-4 TRBV6-5 TRBD1 TGTGCCAGCAGTTACGGGACAGCAGCTAATGAAAAACTGTTTTTT CASSYGTAANEKLFF
once TRBJ2-7 TRBV25-1 . TGTGCCAGCAGTGAATTCTTAGGGACTTACGAGCAGTACTTC CASSEFLGTYEQYF
. TRBJ2-1 TRBV4-1 TRBD2 TGCGCCAGCAGCCAAGATGAGGGGAGGGCCTACAATGAGCAGTTCTTC CASSQDEGRAYNEQFF
. TRBJ2-7 TRBV7-2 . TGTGCCAGCAGCTTAGACGGTTCCTCGGGCTACGAGCAGTACTTC CASSLDGSSGYEQYF
. TRBJ2-3 TRBV7-2 . TGTGCCAGCAGCTTAATCAGGGGAACAGATACGCAGTATTTT CASSLIRGTDTQYF
. TRBJ2-7 TRBV27 TRBD2 TGTGCCAGCAGTTTATGGGGACTAGCGGGTAGCGAGCAGTACTTC CASSLWGLAGSEQYF
few TRBJ2-7 TRBV6-2/TRBV6-3 TRBD2 TGTGCCAGCAGTTACATAGCGGGAGCAGACTACGAGCAGTACTTC CASSYIAGADYEQYF
. TRBJ1-2 TRBV6-5 TRBD1 TGTGCCAGCAGTTCCCGGGACAGAAGTGGCTACACCTTC CASSSRDRSGYTF
. TRBJ1-1 TRBV12-3/TRBV12-4 . TGTGCCAGCAGCCATTCAGTGAACACTGAAGCTTTCTTT CASSHSVNTEAFF
. TRBJ1-1 TRBV12-3/TRBV12-4 . TGTGCCAGCAGTCCCAACCGAATCACTGAAGCTTTCTTT CASSPNRITEAFF
. TRBJ2-7 TRBV6-5 TRBD1 TGTGCCAGCAGTTACCCAGGACAGGGCTACGAGCAGTACTTC CASSYPGQGYEQYF
. TRBJ1-1 TRBV5-1 . TGCGCCAGCAGCCCCGGGCTAGGGGGGGGGAACACTGAAGCTTTCTTT CASSPGLGGGNTEAFF